Listed below are T cell receptor beta chains from one sample, sequenced in a study of blood T cell repertoires in COVID-19. Clones were read by immunoSEQ multiplex PCR, and TCRdb kept only the in-frame ones, dropping some. The sample holds a few hundred thousand clones, 85% seen once. The specimen was PBMCs or T cells enriched from blood (not recorded which). All receptors derive from a man aged 35 to 55 who had recovered from COVID-19. Both conserved end residues are part of each CDR3. Fields, in order: clone size, V gene, D gene, J gene, CDR3 DNA, CDR3 protein. A D gene is named only where the DNA matches it firmly. A row's size may be missing; if present it is once, few, many or a size class.

>-|TRBV7-8|-|TRBJ2-7
TGTGCCAGCAGCCCCCCCGGCTACGAGCAGTACTTC
CASSPPGYEQYF
>once|TRBV6-5|-|TRBJ1-1
TGTGCCAGCAAGCGGGAACAACATAACACTGAAGCTTTCTTT
CASKREQHNTEAFF
>-|TRBV2|TRBD1|TRBJ1-4
TGTGCCAGCAGTGAAACAGGGGTACGAGAAAAACTGTTTTTT
CASSETGVREKLFF
>-|TRBV30|-|TRBJ1-1
TGTGCCTGGAGTTCGGCTAGAGACAGCCGCTTT
CAWSSARDSRF
>few|TRBV7-3|-|TRBJ2-5
TGTGCCAGCAGCCGAGCGGGCTCCGAGACCCAGTACTTC
CASSRAGSETQYF
>-|TRBV29-1|TRBD1|TRBJ2-1
TGCAGCGCCGGACAGGGCGGGATTGGGGAGCAGTTCTTC
CSAGQGGIGEQFF
>few|TRBV1|-|TRBJ1-2
TGCACCAGCAGGTTACAGGGGGTAGATGGCTACACCTTC
CTSRLQGVDGYTF
>-|TRBV19|TRBD1|TRBJ2-1
TGTGCCAGTAGTACGACAGGGTCCTACCACAATGAGCAGTTCTTC
CASSTTGSYHNEQFF
>-|TRBV12-5|TRBD2|TRBJ2-5
TGTGCTAGTGGTTTGGGGGGAGGGGCCCAGTACTTC
CASGLGGGAQYF
>-|TRBV25-1|-|TRBJ1-4
TGTGCCAGCAGTGATTCGTTGGGGCTTAGGGAAAAACTGTTTTTT
CASSDSLGLREKLFF
>-|TRBV7-4|TRBD1|TRBJ1-5
TGTGCCAGCACCCCCAGGGGGGATCAGCCCCAGCATTTT
CASTPRGDQPQHF
>-|TRBV7-2|TRBD1|TRBJ2-4
TGTGCCAGCAGCTTCGGACAGGCTAACCAGAAAAACATTCAGTACTTC
CASSFGQANQKNIQYF
>-|TRBV21-1|-|TRBJ2-2
TGTGCCAGCAGCAAAGTCGGGACTAGCGGGAGACGTACCGGGGAGCTGTTTTTT
CASSKVGTSGRRTGELFF
>-|TRBV11-3|-|TRBJ2-4
TGTGCCAGCAGCCCCGAGATAGCCGGAATAAACATTCAGTACTTC
CASSPEIAGINIQYF
>-|TRBV6-1|-|TRBJ2-7
TGTGCCAGCAGTGAAACCGGGACACTACTCTACGAGCAGTACTTC
CASSETGTLLYEQYF
>-|TRBV5-4|-|TRBJ2-2
TGTGCCAGCAGCTTGGACCAGGGGTCGGGCGGGGAGCTGTTTTTT
CASSLDQGSGGELFF